This T cell receptor beta chain was captured in a study of blood T cells in healthy people across ages. The CDR3 totals 16 residues. V was pared by 5 bases and J by 6 bases, with 10 bases of the junction left unmatched. Germline V CDR1 and CDR2: SGHTA, FQGNSA. Primed by a sample-barcoded 5' primer and a J-beta primer mix, a second PCR proceeded for 7 to 11 cycles. TCRdb used MiXCR to reprocess the 5' RACE reads, holding one entry per CDR3 protein. The sample lists 700,000 or so distinct CDR3 sequences, 40% to 50% occurring once. The receptor was derived from an elderly man in good health. The sequenced sample was blood. The chain couples TRBV7-2 to TRBJ1-6; 7 bases agree with TRBD1. The chain's CDR3 is CASSPSRQGGNSPLHF. The CDR3 DNA reads TGTGCCAGCAGCCCAAGCCGACAGGGTGGTAATTCACCCCTCCACTTT.